The 13 T cell receptor beta chains below come from one sample, sequenced in a study of blood T cell repertoires in COVID-19 (dated by TCRdb to about 2020). Library preparation used the immunoSEQ multiplex PCR assay. TCRdb mirrors the immuneACCESS table, restricted to in-frame sequences. Some clones are absent from its copies; in checked studies, under half trace to an unresolved V gene, and the reason for the others is unknown. In this sample the table shows almost 65,000 clones, approximately 88% of which occur a single time. The ten most abundant clones make up around two fifths of the sample. The sample was peripheral blood. The receptors were sampled from an older woman with COVID-19, enrolled during active disease.

The chain employs TRBV6-2 or TRBV6-3 and TRBJ1-4; no reliable D call. V was shortened by 4 bases and J by 6 bases, with 12 bases between the two germline ends. The CDR3 runs to 14 residues. Germline CDR1 MNHEY, CDR2 SVGEGT. The CDR3 sequence: CASSFSGGDEKLFF. Written as DNA, the CDR3 is TGTGCCAGCAGTTTCTCCGGAGGAGATGAAAAACTGTTTTTT.

J is TRBJ1-2 and V is TRBV19, with D perhaps TRBD1 (5 bases). Germline lookup yields CDR1 LNHDA and CDR2 SQIVND (reference sequence). The CDR3 totals 16 residues. The ends were cut back, 3 bases at V and 6 bases at J, with 20 bases in the middle. CDR3 nucleotides: TGTGCCAGTAGTATCCGCCGGGTGGCCAGGGAGGATGGCTACACCTTC. Its protein is CASSIRRVAREDGYTF. Together with reference TRBV19 and TRBJ1-2, the CDR3 gives the full variable domain: DGGITQSPKYLFRKEGQNVTLSCEQNLNHDAMYWYRQDPGQGLRLIYYSQIVNDFQKGDIAEGYSVSREKKESFPLTVTSAQKNPTAFYLCASSIRRVAREDGYTFGSGTRLTVV.

V usage is TRBV4-1 and J usage is TRBJ1-1; 7 bases agree with TRBD1. The CDR3 has 15 residues. The germline V gene encodes CDR1 MGHRA and CDR2 YSYEKL. V dropped 3 bases and J dropped 5; count of bases not matched to a gene: 9. CDR3 amino acids: CASSQARGVVTEAFF. The DNA of the CDR3 is TGCGCCAGCAGCCAGGCCAGGGGGGTGGTAACTGAAGCTTTCTTT.

V gene TRBV2 combines with J gene TRBJ2-5; tentatively, D is TRBD2 (8 bases). Between the trimmed V and J ends, which lost 7 bases and 2 bases, there was a span of 17 bases. Germline V gene data show CDR1 as SNHLY and CDR2 as FYNNEI. This CDR3 is 15 amino acids long. CDR3 DNA: TGTGCCAGCAAGGGGGCGGGAGGACCGCAAGAGACCCAGTACTTC. It encodes CASKGAGGPQETQYF.

This clone was detected only once. The junction departs from the called germline gene at one end, perhaps through a read error. J is TRBJ2-5 and V is TRBV3-1 (or the pseudogene TRBV3-2), with unresolved D. The V gene's germline CDR1 is LGHDT and CDR2 YNNKEL (reference sequence). The CDR3 extends over 13 amino acids. The DNA of the CDR3 is TGTGCCAGCAGCCAAGGATACCAGGAGACCCAGTACTTC. It encodes CASSQGYQETQYF.

The chain links TRBV19 to TRBJ2-1; TRBD2 might be the D (5 bases). CDR3 length: 14 amino acids. Germline V gene sequence: CDR1 LNHDA, CDR2 SQIVND (reference sequence). V was shortened by 1 base and J by 8 bases, with 12 bases between the two germline ends. The CDR3 bases are TGTGCCAGTAGTATAGGGGAGCGCTCGTATGAGCAGTTCTTC. Translation: CASSIGERSYEQFF.

This chain's CDR3 is CASSKARPWEAFF. The CDR3 nucleotides are TGTGCCAGCAGCAAAGCGCGGCCCTGGGAAGCTTTCTTT. V is TRBV21-1 and J is TRBJ1-1. TRBV21-1 constitutes a pseudogene. CDR3 length equals 13 residues.

The rearrangement links TRBV30 to TRBJ1-1; the D gene is possibly TRBD1 (5 bases). Germline CDR1 reads GTSNPN; CDR2 reads SVGIG (reference sequence). This CDR3 is built from 13 residues. Trimming shortened V by 2 bases and J by 1 base, and 8 bases separated the two germline ends. CDR3 coding DNA: TGTGCCTGGAGTATCGGACAGAACACTGAAGCTTTCTTT. Translating gives CAWSIGQNTEAFF. The full variable domain, its missing parts supplied by reference TRBV30 and TRBJ1-1, is SQTIHQWPATLVQPVGSPLSLECTVEGTSNPNLYWYRQAAGRGLQLLFYSVGIGQISSEVPQNLSASRPQDRQFILSSKKLLLSDSGFYLCAWSIGQNTEAFFGQGTRLTVV.

The V and J genes are TRBV4-3 and TRBJ2-7; D remains unclear. Trimming cost V 0 bases and J 6 bases, with 9 bases left between them. The CDR3 loop spans 13 amino acids. In germline, CDR1 is LGHNA, CDR2 YSLEER. CDR3 loop: CASSQDGELEQYF. In DNA, the CDR3 is TGCGCCAGCAGCCAAGATGGTGAGCTCGAGCAGTACTTC.

V usage is TRBV9 and J usage is TRBJ2-3; 12 nucleotides agree with TRBD1. The CDR3 runs 15 residues. The V and J ends lost 2 bases and 2 bases, in that order; junction bases with no gene match: 0. Germline CDR1 and CDR2: SGDLS and YYNGEE. Written as DNA, the CDR3 is TGTGCCAGCAGCGTGGGACAGGGGGCCACAGATACGCAGTATTTT. Translation gives CASSVGQGATDTQYF. Drawing the rest from reference TRBV9 and TRBJ2-3, the complete variable domain is DSGVTQTPKHLITATGQRVTLRCSPRSGDLSVYWYQQSLDQGLQFLIQYYNGEERAKGNILERFSAQQFPDLHSELNLSSLELGDSALYFCASSVGQGATDTQYFGPGTRLTVL.

The chain is built from TRBV7-9 and TRBJ1-1, with TRBD1 as a possible D gene (5 bases). Trimming took off 2 bases at V and 5 bases at J, with 18 bases between the two ends. The germline V gene has CDR1 SEHNR and CDR2 FQNEAQ (reference sequence). There are 16 residues in the CDR3. CDR3 sequence: CASSLHQRGFRTEAFF. Written as DNA, the CDR3 is TGTGCCAGCAGCTTACACCAAAGGGGTTTTAGGACTGAAGCTTTCTTT.

The rearrangement joins TRBV5-6 to TRBJ2-1; 7 bases are a match to TRBD2. With 0 bases clipped from V and 0 bases from J, the junction kept 3 bases outside the gene matches. Germline-derived CDR1 and CDR2 are SGHDT and YYEEEE. The CDR3 totals 16 residues. CDR3 nucleotide sequence: TGTGCCAGCAGCTTGGGAGCGGGAAGCTCCTACAATGAGCAGTTCTTC. It translates to CASSLGAGSSYNEQFF.

This sequence joins TRBV9 and TRBJ1-5; D is ambiguous. The V gene lost 0 bases and the J gene lost 0 bases, with 4 bases spanning the gap. There are 14 residues in the CDR3. Germline lookup yields CDR1 SGDLS and CDR2 YYNGEE. In DNA, the CDR3 is TGTGCCAGCAGCGTAGGAGGTAGCAATCAGCCCCAGCATTTT. Translated: CASSVGGSNQPQHF.